The text below deals with one TCR beta chain. Its antigen is not identified. This record belongs to a study of cytomegalovirus exposure and HLA in healthy donors. Across the study: An earlier analysis identified some 110 million unique TCR beta sequences in about 170 million T cells. Study-wide findings and caveats: Later, an analysis showed that TCR beta chains associated with HLA were more clonally expanded than others that were equally common. Follow-up analysis later connected one missense variant in DCLRE1C with trimming of TCR beta V- and J-genes. Whilst most TCR sequences proved rare, a subset of public TCRs occurred across many donors.

The CDR3 length is 13 residues. V lost 3 bases, J lost 5 bases, and 11 bases lay in between. Germline lookup yields CDR1 SGHRS and CDR2 YFSETQ. The PCR had 60 Vbeta and 13 Jbeta primers. Generated by immunoSEQ multiplex PCR, the TCRdb table keeps only in-frame clones and is missing some. The sample yields about 190,000 clones, 60% to 85% seen once. Material for sequencing was PBMCs. This TCR was sampled from a woman between 35 and 50 years old in good health and CMV-seronegative. This chain links TRBV5-1 with TRBJ1-1; no definite D call. Here the CDR3 DNA reads TGCGCCAGCAGCTCGGACTTAGGAACTGAAGCTTTCTTT. Its translation is CASSSDLGTEAFF.